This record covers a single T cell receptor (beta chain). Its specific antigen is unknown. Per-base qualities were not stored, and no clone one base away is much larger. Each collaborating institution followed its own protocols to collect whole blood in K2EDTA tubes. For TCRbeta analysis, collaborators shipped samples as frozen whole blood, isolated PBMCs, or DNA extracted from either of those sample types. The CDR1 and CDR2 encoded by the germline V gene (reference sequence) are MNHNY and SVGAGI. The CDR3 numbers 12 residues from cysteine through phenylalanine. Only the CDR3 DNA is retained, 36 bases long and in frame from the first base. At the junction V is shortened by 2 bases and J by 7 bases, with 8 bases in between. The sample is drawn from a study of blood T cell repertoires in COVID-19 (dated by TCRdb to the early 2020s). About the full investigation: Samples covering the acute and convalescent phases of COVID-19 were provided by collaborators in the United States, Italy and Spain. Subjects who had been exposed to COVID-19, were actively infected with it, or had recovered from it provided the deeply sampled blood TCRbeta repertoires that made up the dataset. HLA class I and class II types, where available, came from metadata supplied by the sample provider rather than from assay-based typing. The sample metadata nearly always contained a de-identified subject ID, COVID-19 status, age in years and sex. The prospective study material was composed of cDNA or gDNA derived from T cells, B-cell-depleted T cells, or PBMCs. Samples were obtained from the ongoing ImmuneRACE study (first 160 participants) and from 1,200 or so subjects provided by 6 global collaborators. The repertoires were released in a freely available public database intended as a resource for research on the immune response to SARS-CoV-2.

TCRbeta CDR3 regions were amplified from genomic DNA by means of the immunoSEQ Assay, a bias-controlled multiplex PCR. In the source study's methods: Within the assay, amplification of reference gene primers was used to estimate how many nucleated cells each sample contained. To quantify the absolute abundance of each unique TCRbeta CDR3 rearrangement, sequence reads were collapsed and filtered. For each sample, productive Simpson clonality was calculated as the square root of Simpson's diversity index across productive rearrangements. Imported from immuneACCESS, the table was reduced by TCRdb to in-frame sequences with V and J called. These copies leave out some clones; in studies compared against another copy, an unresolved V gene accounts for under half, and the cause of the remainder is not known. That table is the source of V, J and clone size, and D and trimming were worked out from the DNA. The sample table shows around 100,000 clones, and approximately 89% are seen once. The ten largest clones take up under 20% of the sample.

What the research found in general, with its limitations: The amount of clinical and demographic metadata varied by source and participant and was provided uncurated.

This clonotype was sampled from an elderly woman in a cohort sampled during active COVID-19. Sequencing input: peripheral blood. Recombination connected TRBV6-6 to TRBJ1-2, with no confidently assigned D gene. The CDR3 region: CASSYEGRGYTF. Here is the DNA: TGTGCCAGCAGTTACGAGGGTCGTGGCTACACCTTC.